This paragraph reports one TCR beta chain. This entry is derived from a study of blood T cell repertoires in COVID-19. Study at large: Sample material is recorded as cDNA or gDNA derived from T cells, B-cell-depleted T cells, or PBMCs.

The data were produced by immunoSEQ multiplex PCR, yet TCRdb's version contains in-frame clones alone and is incomplete. This sample yields 52,000 or so clones, of which around 85% are seen a single time; approximately 11% belongs to the top ten. The specimen sequenced was peripheral blood. This receptor was obtained from a human donor in a cohort sampled during active COVID-19.

In nucleotides, the CDR3 is TGCGCCAGCAGCCAAGCCCCTACCTCAGGGTCGGATCAGCCCCAGCATTTT. Its protein product is CASSQAPTSGSDQPQHF. The chain uses TRBV4-1 and TRBJ1-5; TRBD1 is a possible D gene (5 bases). The CDR3 length is 17 residues. Germline CDR1 reads MGHRA; CDR2 reads YSYEKL. V shed 1 base and J shed 5 bases, with 18 bases lying between them.